This T cell receptor (beta chain) was profiled in a study of CD8 T cells in Susac syndrome. Of note for this clonotype: The target antigen is unknown.

Controls were age- and sex-matched healthy donors. Study results and limitations: By the study's own acknowledgment, its TCR sequencing and HLA analysis included relatively few individuals.

Reverse transcription of about 0.45 to 1 ug RNA was performed with random hexamers. By means of immunoSEQ multiplex PCR, TCR beta CDR3 spanning 54 Vbeta and 13 Jbeta underwent amplification. One entry per CDR3 protein, called by TCRdb with MiXCR from the immunoSEQ multiplex PCR reads. The table records just over 80,000 distinct CDR3 sequences, 85% to 95% of them present only once. V lost 10 bases to trimming and J lost 8 bases, with 15 bases between them. This CDR3 spans 12 amino acids. Sequencing was carried out using CD8+ T cells from PBMCs. This sequence originates from a human donor in good health. The chain uses TRBV12-3 or TRBV12-4 and TRBJ2-1, with D possibly called TRBD1 or TRBD2 (6 bases each). The CDR3 region is CAIRGGFHEQFF. CDR3 DNA: TGTGCCATTCGAGGGGGGTTCCATGAGCAGTTCTTC.